This entry describes one TCR beta chain. Antigen unknown. This entry belongs to a study of Ad26.COV2.S vaccination and SARS-CoV-2 variants. Study summary: Each vaccinee took Ad26.COV2.S intramuscularly, once or twice 56 days apart. General study results and limits: Non-spike TCR breadth was similar in vaccine and placebo recipients.

Trimming pared 6 bases from V and 6 bases from J, leaving 8 bases between. The CDR3 runs 12 residues. Germline V lookup: CDR1 MNHEY, CDR2 SVGAGI. Profiled with immunoSEQ multiplex PCR; TCRdb holds only in-frame clones, not every one. The repertoire holds hundreds of thousands of clones, with about 88% as singletons. Stated treatment: some 20 received Ad26.COV2.S at low or high dose, single or two shots; 5 received placebo; per-sample allocation not given. Repertoires come from day 63 after the first vaccine or placebo injection. The vaccine antigen was prefusion-stabilized Wuhan SARS-CoV-2 spike. This chain joins TRBV6-5 and TRBJ2-2; no clear D. The sample was peripheral blood, taken in a trial of Ad26.COV2.S vaccine versus placebo. This receptor was identified in a person between 18 and 59 years old who received the Ad26.COV2.S COVID-19 vaccine or a placebo. CDR3 amino acids: CASRDWPGELFF. As DNA, the CDR3 is TGTGCCAGCAGGGATTGGCCCGGGGAGCTGTTTTTT.